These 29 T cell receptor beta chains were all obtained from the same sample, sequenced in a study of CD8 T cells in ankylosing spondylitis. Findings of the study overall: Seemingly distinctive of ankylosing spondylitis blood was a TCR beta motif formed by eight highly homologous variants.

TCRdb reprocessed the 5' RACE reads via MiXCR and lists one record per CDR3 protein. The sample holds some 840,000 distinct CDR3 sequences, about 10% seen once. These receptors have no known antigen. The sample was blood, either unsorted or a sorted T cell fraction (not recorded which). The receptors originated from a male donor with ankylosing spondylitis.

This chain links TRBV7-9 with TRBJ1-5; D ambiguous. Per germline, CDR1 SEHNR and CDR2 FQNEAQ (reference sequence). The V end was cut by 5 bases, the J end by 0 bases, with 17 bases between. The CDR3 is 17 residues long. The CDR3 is CASSPMTGLRSNQPQHF. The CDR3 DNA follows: TGTGCCAGCAGCCCCATGACCGGGCTACGTAGCAATCAGCCCCAGCATTTT.

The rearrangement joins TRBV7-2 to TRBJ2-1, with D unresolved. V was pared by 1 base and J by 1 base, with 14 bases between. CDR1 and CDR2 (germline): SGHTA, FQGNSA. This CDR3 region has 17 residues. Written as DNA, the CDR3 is TGTGCCAGCAGCTTAGTCGCCTCTTCCGGTTCCTACAATGAGCAGTTCTTC. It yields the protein CASSLVASSGSYNEQFF.

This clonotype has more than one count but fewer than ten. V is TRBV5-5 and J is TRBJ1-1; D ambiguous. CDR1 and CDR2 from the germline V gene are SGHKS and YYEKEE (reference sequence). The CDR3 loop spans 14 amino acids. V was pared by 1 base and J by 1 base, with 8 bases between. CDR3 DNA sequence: TGTGCCAGCAGCTTGAGGGCCGAGAACACTGAAGCTTTCTTT. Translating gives CASSLRAENTEAFF.

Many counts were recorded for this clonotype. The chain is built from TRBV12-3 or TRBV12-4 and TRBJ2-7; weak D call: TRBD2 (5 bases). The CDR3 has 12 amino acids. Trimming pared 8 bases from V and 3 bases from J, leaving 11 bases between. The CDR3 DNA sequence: TGTGCCAGCCGAGGACGGGGCTACGAGCAGTACTTC. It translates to CASRGRGYEQYF.

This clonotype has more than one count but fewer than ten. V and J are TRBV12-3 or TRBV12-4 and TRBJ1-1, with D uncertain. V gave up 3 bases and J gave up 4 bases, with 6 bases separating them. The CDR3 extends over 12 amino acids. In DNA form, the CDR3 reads TGTGCCAGCAGTTTGACCCCCACTGAAGCTTTCTTT. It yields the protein CASSLTPTEAFF.

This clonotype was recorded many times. CDR3 bases: TGTGCCAGCAGCTTAGGACAGGGACGGTGGACTGAAGCTTTCTTT. Its translation: CASSLGQGRWTEAFF. The rearrangement joins TRBV7-6 to TRBJ1-1; 7 bases align to TRBD1. The CDR3 sequence is 15 residues long. The germline gives CDR1 SGHVS, CDR2 FNYEAQ. The trim removed 1 base at V and 5 bases at J, leaving 7 bases unmatched.

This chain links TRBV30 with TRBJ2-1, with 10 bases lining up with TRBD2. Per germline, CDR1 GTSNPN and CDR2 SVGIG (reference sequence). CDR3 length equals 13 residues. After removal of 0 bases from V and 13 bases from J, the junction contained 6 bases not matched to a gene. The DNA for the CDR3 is TGTGCCTGGAGTGTAAGGGCTAGCGGGAGTCAGTTCTTC. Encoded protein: CAWSVRASGSQFF.

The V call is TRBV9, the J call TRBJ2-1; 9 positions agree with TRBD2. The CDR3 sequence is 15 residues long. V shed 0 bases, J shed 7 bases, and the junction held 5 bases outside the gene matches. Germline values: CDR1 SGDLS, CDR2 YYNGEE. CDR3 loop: CASSVEGLAGNEQFF. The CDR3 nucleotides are TGTGCCAGCAGCGTAGAGGGGCTAGCGGGGAATGAGCAGTTCTTC.

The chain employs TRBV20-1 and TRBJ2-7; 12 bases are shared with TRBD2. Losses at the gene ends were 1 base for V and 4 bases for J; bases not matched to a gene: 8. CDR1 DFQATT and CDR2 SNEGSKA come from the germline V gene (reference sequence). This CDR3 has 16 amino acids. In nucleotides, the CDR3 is TGCAGTGCTAGAGCGTTTGGACTAGCGGGATTTTACGAGCAGTACTTC. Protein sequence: CSARAFGLAGFYEQYF.

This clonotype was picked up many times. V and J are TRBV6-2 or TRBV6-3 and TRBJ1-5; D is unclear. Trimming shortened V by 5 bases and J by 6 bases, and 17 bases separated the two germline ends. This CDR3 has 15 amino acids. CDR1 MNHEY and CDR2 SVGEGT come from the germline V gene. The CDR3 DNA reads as TGTGCCAGCAGTCGGCACACGGACGACGGTCAGCCCCAGCATTTT. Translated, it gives CASSRHTDDGQPQHF.

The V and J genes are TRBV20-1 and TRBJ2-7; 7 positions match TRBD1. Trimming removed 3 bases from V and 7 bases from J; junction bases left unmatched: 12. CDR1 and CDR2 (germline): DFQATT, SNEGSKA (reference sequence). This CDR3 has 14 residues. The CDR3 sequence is CSASRSALRGEQYF. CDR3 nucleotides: TGCAGTGCTAGTAGGTCGGCCCTCAGGGGGGAGCAGTACTTC.

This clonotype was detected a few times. For the CDR3, the DNA is TGTGCCATCAGTGAGTCCCGGACAGGAGCGGAGACCCAGTACTTC. This codes for CAISESRTGAETQYF. The chain carries TRBV10-3 and TRBJ2-5; TRBD1 aligns across 7 bases. Trimming removed 0 bases from V and 5 bases from J; junction bases left unmatched: 6. Looked up from germline, CDR1 is ENHRY and CDR2 is SYGVKD. The CDR3 is 15 amino acids.

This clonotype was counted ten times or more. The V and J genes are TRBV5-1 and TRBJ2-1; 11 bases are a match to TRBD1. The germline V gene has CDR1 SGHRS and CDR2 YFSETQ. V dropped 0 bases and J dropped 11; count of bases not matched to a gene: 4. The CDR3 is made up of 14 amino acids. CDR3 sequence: CASSLGDRGFKQFF. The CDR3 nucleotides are TGCGCCAGCAGCTTGGGGGACAGGGGGTTTAAGCAGTTCTTC.

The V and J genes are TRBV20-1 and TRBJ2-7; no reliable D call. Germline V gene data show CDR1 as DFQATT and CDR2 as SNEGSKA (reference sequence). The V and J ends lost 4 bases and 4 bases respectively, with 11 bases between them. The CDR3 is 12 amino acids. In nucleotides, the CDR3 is TGCAGTGCTATAGTGTCAGCTTACGAGCAGTACTTC. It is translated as CSAIVSAYEQYF.

The CDR3 DNA sequence: TGCAGTGCGAATCCAGGGCCTGTGGAGACCCAGTACTTC. It codes for CSANPGPVETQYF. The chain couples TRBV20-1 to TRBJ2-5, with D maybe TRBD1 (5 bases). CDR1 DFQATT and CDR2 SNEGSKA come from the germline V gene (reference sequence). Trimming cost V 6 bases and J 5 bases, with 16 bases left between them. CDR3 length: 13 residues.

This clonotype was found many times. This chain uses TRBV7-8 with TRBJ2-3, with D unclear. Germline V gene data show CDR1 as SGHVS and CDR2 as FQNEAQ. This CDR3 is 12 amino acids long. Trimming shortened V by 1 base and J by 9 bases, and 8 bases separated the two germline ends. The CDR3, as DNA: TGTGCCAGCAGCTTAGTGGATTTGACGCAGTATTTT. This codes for CASSLVDLTQYF.

DNA of the CDR3: TGCAGTGCTCCTCACGTAGGGGCCGGGGCCAACGTCCTGACTTTC. Residues: CSAPHVGAGANVLTF. This rearrangement joins TRBV20-1 to TRBJ2-6; weak D call: TRBD1 (5 bases). This CDR3 is built from 15 residues. Germline CDR1 is DFQATT and CDR2 is SNEGSKA (reference sequence). V lost 5 bases to trimming and J lost 4 bases, with 15 bases between them.

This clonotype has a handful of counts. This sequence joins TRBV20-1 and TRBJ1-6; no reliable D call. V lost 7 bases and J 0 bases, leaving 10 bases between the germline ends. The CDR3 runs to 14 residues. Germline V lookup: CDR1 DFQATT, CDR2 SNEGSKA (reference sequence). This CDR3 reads CSERPLSYNSPLHF. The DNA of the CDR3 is TGCAGTGAAAGGCCCCTCTCCTATAATTCACCCCTCCACTTT.

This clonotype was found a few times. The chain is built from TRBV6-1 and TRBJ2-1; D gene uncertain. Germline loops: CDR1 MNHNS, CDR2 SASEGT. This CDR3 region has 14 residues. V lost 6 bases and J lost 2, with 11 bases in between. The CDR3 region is CASSTYGAYNEQFF. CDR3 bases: TGTGCCAGCAGCACTTATGGGGCCTACAATGAGCAGTTCTTC.

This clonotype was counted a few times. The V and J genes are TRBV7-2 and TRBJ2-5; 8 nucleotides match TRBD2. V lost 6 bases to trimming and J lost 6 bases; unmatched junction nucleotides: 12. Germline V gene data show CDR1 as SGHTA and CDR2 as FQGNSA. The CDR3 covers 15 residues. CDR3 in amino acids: CASSPSGRSGKTQYF. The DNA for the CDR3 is TGTGCCAGCAGTCCGAGCGGGAGAAGCGGAAAGACCCAGTACTTC. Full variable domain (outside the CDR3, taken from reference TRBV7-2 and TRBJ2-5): GAGVSQSPSNKVTEKGKDVELRCDPISGHTALYWYRQSLGQGLEFLIYFQGNSAPDKSGLPSDRFSAERTGGSVSTLTIQRTQQEDSAVYLCASSPSGRSGKTQYFGPGTRLLVL.

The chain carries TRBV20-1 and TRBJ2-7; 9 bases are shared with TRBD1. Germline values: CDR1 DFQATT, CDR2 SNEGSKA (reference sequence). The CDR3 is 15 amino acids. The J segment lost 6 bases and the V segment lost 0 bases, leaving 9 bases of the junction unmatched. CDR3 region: CSARDLGTGYSEQYF. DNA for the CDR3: TGCAGTGCTAGAGATTTGGGGACAGGGTACTCCGAGCAGTACTTC.

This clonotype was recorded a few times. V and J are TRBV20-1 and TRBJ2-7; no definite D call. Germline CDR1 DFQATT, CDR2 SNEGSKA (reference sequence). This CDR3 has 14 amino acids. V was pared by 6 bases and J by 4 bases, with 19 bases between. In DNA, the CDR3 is TGCAGTGCGATCGAGACGGCTGAAGGATACGAGCAGTACTTC. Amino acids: CSAIETAEGYEQYF.

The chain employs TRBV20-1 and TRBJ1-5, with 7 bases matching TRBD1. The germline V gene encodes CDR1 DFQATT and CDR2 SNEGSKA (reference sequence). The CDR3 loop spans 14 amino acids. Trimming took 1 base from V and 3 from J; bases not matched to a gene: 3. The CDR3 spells CSARGDSTNQPQHF. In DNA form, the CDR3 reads TGCAGTGCTAGAGGGGACAGTACCAATCAGCCCCAGCATTTT.

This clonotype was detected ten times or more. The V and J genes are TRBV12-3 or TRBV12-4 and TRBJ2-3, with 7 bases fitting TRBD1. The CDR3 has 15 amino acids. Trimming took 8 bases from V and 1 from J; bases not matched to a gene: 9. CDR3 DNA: TGTGCCAGCCACGAGGGGGCAGGGGGCACAGATACGCAGTATTTT. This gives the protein CASHEGAGGTDTQYF.

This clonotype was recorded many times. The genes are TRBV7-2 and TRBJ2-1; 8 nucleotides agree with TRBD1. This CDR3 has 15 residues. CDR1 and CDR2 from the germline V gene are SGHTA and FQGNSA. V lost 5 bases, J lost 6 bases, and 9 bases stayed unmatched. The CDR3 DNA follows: TGTGCCAGCAGCCCAGGGACAGGCTCGGTCAATGAGCAGTTCTTC. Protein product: CASSPGTGSVNEQFF.

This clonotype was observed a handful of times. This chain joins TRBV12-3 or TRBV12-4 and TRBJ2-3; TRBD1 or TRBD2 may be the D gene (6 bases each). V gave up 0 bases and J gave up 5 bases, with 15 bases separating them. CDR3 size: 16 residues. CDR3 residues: CASSLALGGVRDTQYF. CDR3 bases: TGTGCCAGCAGTTTAGCGCTCGGGGGCGTACGAGATACGCAGTATTTT.

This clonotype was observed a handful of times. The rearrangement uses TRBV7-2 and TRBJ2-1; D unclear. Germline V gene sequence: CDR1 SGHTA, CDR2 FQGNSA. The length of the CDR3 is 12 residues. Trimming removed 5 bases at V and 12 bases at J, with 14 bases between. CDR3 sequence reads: CASSPERVRQFF. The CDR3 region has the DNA TGTGCCAGCAGCCCGGAGCGAGTGCGGCAGTTCTTC.

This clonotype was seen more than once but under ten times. As DNA, the CDR3 is TGTGCCAGCAGCCCCCTACCAGGGTCGACTAATGAAAAACTGTTTTTT. It encodes CASSPLPGSTNEKLFF. The chain employs TRBV28 and TRBJ1-4; D is perhaps TRBD1 (5 bases). The CDR3 has 16 residues. Trimming stripped 6 bases from V and 2 bases from J, with 16 bases between. Germline V gene sequence: CDR1 MDHEN, CDR2 SYDVKM.

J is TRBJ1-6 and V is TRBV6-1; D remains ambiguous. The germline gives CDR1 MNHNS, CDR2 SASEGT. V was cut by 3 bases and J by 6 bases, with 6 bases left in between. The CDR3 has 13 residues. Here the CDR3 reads CASSDNSNSPLHF. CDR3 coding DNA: TGTGCCAGCAGTGATAACAGTAATTCACCCCTCCACTTT.